Below are 12 T cell receptor beta chains sequenced from a single sample in a study of T cell responses to AZD1222 COVID-19 vaccine (dated by TCRdb to the early 2020s). Reading the label with the study, this specimen's time point is: about 28 days (+/-7) after the second vaccine dose. The library relied on the immunoSEQ multiplex PCR assay. The table comes from immuneACCESS by way of TCRdb, which keeps in-frame sequences with V and J called. Part of the clones is missing from these tables; in studies checked, under half for an unresolved V gene and the rest for unknown reasons. The sample table shows around 190,000 clones, and about nine tenths are seen once. 1.5% to 2% of the sample rests with the top ten. Sample: peripheral blood, taken 28 days after the second AZD1222 dose. The receptors come from an adult who received the AZD1222 COVID-19 vaccine.

V gene TRBV5-1 combines with J gene TRBJ2-2, with 9 positions matching TRBD1. Germline CDR1 and CDR2: SGHRS and YFSETQ. With V trimmed by 3 bases and J by 4 bases, 7 bases remained unmatched. This CDR3 comprises 16 residues. The CDR3 here is CASSSRDRAGTGELFF. Written as DNA, the CDR3 is TGCGCCAGCAGCTCCCGGGACAGGGCGGGCACCGGGGAGCTGTTTTTT.

The V call is TRBV6-5, the J call TRBJ1-2; unclear D gene. CDR3 size: 12 residues. The germline V and J ends were trimmed by 7 bases and 6 bases, with 12 bases remaining between them. The germline gives CDR1 MNHEY, CDR2 SVGAGI. Here the CDR3 DNA reads TGTGCCAGCACCTCGCGAATCAATGGCTACACCTTC. Amino acids: CASTSRINGYTF.

The CDR3 protein is CASSLTGRGNTIYF. As DNA, the CDR3 is TGTGCCAGCAGCCTTACAGGGCGTGGAAACACCATATATTTT. The chain uses TRBV6-5 and TRBJ1-3; D is possibly TRBD1 (6 bases). The V end lost 6 bases, the J end lost 3 bases, and 12 bases lay between the germline ends. The germline CDR1 and CDR2 sequences are MNHEY and SVGAGI. This CDR3 is built from 14 residues.

The chain is built from TRBV11-3 and TRBJ2-2; the D gene is possibly TRBD2 (6 bases). The CDR3 has 14 residues. The germline V gene has CDR1 SGHNT and CDR2 YENEEA. V dropped 5 bases and J dropped 6 bases, with 13 bases sitting between them. The CDR3 region has the DNA TGTGCCAGCAGCCCGACTAGATCCCCCGGGGAGCTGTTTTTT. Translation: CASSPTRSPGELFF.

This chain joins TRBV11-2 and TRBJ1-6; D perhaps matches TRBD1 (6 bases). Germline CDR1 reads SGHAT; CDR2 reads FQNNGV. This CDR3 region has 14 residues. V shed 5 bases and J shed 5 bases, with 10 bases lying between them. CDR3 nucleotides: TGTGCCAGCAGCACAAGACAGGATAATTCACCCCTCCACTTT. Protein product: CASSTRQDNSPLHF. The variable domain in full, with the rest retrieved from reference TRBV11-2 and TRBJ1-6, is EAGVAQSPRYKIIEKRQSVAFWCNPISGHATLYWYQQILGQGPKLLIQFQNNGVVDDSQLPKDRFSAERLKGVDSTLKIQPAKLEDSAVYLCASSTRQDNSPLHFGNGTRLTVT.

This rearrangement joins TRBV19 to TRBJ1-1; 8 positions agree with TRBD1. Germline V gene data show CDR1 as LNHDA and CDR2 as SQIVND (reference sequence). This CDR3 is 16 amino acids long. J was trimmed by 8 bases and V by 5 bases; bases with no gene match: 16. In DNA, the CDR3 is TGTGCCAGTAGTCCCCAATCGACCGTGAGGACAGGGGAAGCTTTCTTT. It is translated as CASSPQSTVRTGEAFF.

The chain recombines TRBV29-1 with TRBJ1-2; D unclear. V was trimmed by 7 bases and J by 9 bases, leaving 21 bases between them. The CDR3 sequence is 13 residues long. The germline V gene encodes CDR1 SQVTM and CDR2 ANQGSEA. CDR3 in amino acids: CSARFAAAMSYTF. CDR3 coding DNA: TGCAGCGCTAGATTTGCAGCCGCTATGAGCTACACCTTC.

The chain is built from TRBV2 and TRBJ1-2, with TRBD1 matching 7 bases. This CDR3 has 14 amino acids. CDR1 is SNHLY and CDR2 is FYNNEI in the germline V gene. J lost 6 bases, V lost 6 bases, and 10 bases had no gene match. CDR3 sequence (DNA): TGTGCCAGCAGGGGACAGCCGAGCGGGGATGGCTACACCTTC. Protein product: CASRGQPSGDGYTF.

V is TRBV7-8 and J is TRBJ2-5, with D maybe TRBD1 (6 bases). The CDR3 length is 14 residues. The ends were cut back, 5 bases at V and 2 bases at J, with 12 bases in the middle. Germline V gene sequence: CDR1 SGHVS, CDR2 FQNEAQ. In nucleotides, the CDR3 is TGTGCCAGCAGCATATACCAGGGGCAAGAGACCCAGTACTTC. This sequence encodes CASSIYQGQETQYF.

The V and J genes are TRBV7-9 and TRBJ2-7, with D possibly being TRBD1 (5 bases). Germline V CDR1 and CDR2: SEHNR, FQNEAQ (reference sequence). V was clipped by 2 bases and J by 5 bases, with 7 bases between them. The CDR3 is 12 residues long. CDR3 sequence (DNA): TGTGCCAGCAGCTTATTGGGGCACGAGCAGTACTTC. Its translation: CASSLLGHEQYF.

Only a few counts were recorded for this clone. V and J are TRBV15 and TRBJ1-6, with D unclear. The CDR3 covers 14 residues. Germline-derived CDR1 and CDR2 are LNHNV and YYDKDF (reference sequence). Trimming took off 0 bases at V and 9 bases at J, with 9 bases between the two ends. CDR3 in amino acids: CATSREGSRSPLHF. As DNA, the CDR3 is TGTGCCACCAGCAGAGAAGGCAGCCGTTCACCCCTCCACTTT.

The chain couples TRBV19 to TRBJ1-4; TRBD1 matches 9 bases. The ends lost 5 bases at V and 5 bases at J; junction bases unmatched: 6. Germline-derived CDR1 and CDR2 are LNHDA and SQIVND (reference sequence). The CDR3 length is 15 residues. CDR3 in DNA: TGTGCCAGTAGTTCCAGACAGGGGGAGAATGAAAAACTGTTTTTT. Translating gives CASSSRQGENEKLFF.